The clone carrying this T cell receptor beta chain was picked up many times. This sample's time point: after trial treatment. Treatment described: LDRT plus nivolumab, ipilimumab, low-dose cyclophosphamide and aspirin (RACIN trial). This sample stems from a study of low-dose radiotherapy and immunotherapy resistance in tumors. Study context: Per fraction, Cohort 2 was given 1 Gy every two weeks, accumulating a total of 13 Gy over 26 weeks. Aspirin was administered orally at 300 mg daily for four cycles, commencing on cycle 1 day 1. First-strand cDNA used TRAV- and TRBV-specific primers, covering alpha and beta chains.

TCRs were put through 15 to 25 PCR cycles of amplification with Phusion. A constant-region primer and the V-primer adapter served as the primer pair. TCRdb re-derived calls from the reads in MiXCR, one entry per CDR3 protein. The repertoire holds 50,000 or so distinct CDR3 sequences, with around a third as singletons. Trimming stripped 0 bases from V and 2 bases from J, with 8 bases between. Germline lookup yields CDR1 SQVTM and CDR2 ANQGSEA. The CDR3 is made up of 15 amino acids. This clonotype was sampled from a male donor with rectosigmoid adenocarcinoma. This specimen was PBMCs, taken after low-dose radiotherapy plus immunotherapy. The chain is built from TRBV29-1 and TRBJ2-6; maybe TRBD2 (5 bases). The CDR3 region is CSVEDMGAGANVLTF. CDR3 DNA: TGCAGCGTTGAAGATATGGGAGCTGGGGCCAACGTCCTGACTTTC.